The 7 T cell receptor beta chains below were found in one sample sequenced in a study of cytomegalovirus exposure and HLA in healthy donors. The PCR contained 60 Vbeta and 13 Jbeta primers. Method: immunoSEQ multiplex PCR; TCRdb's copy keeps in-frame clones and lacks some. The sample has approximately 100,000 clones, about 80% seen once; the top ten hold 4.1%. Sequencing input: PBMCs. These receptor sequences come from a female donor in good health and CMV-seropositive.

The chain recombines TRBV27 with TRBJ1-2; weak D call: TRBD1 (6 bases). Germline assignment: CDR1 MNHEY and CDR2 SMNVEV (reference sequence). V was cut by 8 bases and J by 7 bases, with 14 bases left in between. The CDR3 is made up of 12 amino acids. CDR3 loop: CASSRRGAGYTF. DNA of the CDR3: TGTGCCAGCTCAAGGCGGGGGGCTGGCTACACCTTC.

The chain couples TRBV15 to TRBJ1-6; weak D call: TRBD1 (6 bases). The V gene lost 0 bases and the J gene lost 9 bases, with 12 bases spanning the gap. The CDR3 spans 15 residues. Germline CDR1 reads LNHNV; CDR2 reads YYDKDF (reference sequence). The CDR3 DNA follows: TGTGCCACCAGCAGAGACAGGGGCCTCGGTTCACCCCTCCACTTT. This encodes CATSRDRGLGSPLHF.

The table lists this clone with a count of one. V and J are TRBV6-1 and TRBJ1-1, with D maybe TRBD1 (6 bases). The CDR3 is 15 residues long. V shed 4 bases and J shed 0 bases, with 12 bases lying between them. The germline gives CDR1 MNHNS, CDR2 SASEGT. CDR3 sequence: CASSGTDRLNTEAFF. DNA of the CDR3: TGTGCCAGCAGTGGGACCGACAGGCTGAACACTGAAGCTTTCTTT.

This rearrangement joins TRBV30 to TRBJ2-7; 7 bases fit TRBD1. Germline trimming cut 2 bases from V and 3 bases from J; bases unmatched to any gene: 4. This CDR3 has 13 amino acids. Germline lookup yields CDR1 GTSNPN and CDR2 SVGIG (reference sequence). CDR3: CAWSKGQLYEQYF. Here the CDR3 DNA reads TGTGCCTGGAGTAAGGGACAGCTCTACGAGCAGTACTTC.

On this clone itself: The junction departs from germline at one end; a sequencing error may be responsible. V is TRBV7-9 and J is TRBJ1-5, with D perhaps matching TRBD1 (6 bases). The CDR3 is made up of 13 amino acids. CDR1 is SEHNR, CDR2 FQNEAQ, per germline (reference sequence). The CDR3 loop is CSSSQGLAQPQHF. The CDR3 nucleotides read TGTTCCAGCTCACAGGGTTTGGCTCAGCCCCAGCATTTT. The entire variable domain, with the rest obtained from reference TRBV7-9 and TRBJ1-5, is as follows: DTGVSQNPRHKITKRGQNVTFRCDPISEHNRLYWYRQTLGQGPEFLTYFQNEAQLEKSRLLSDRFSAERPKGSFSTLEIQRTEQGDSAMYLCSSSQGLAQPQHFGDGTRLSIL.

The chain recombines TRBV4-1 with TRBJ2-5, with TRBD1 matching over 12 bases. This CDR3 contains 18 residues. The germline V gene has CDR1 MGHRA and CDR2 YSYEKL. Trimming took 0 bases from V and 5 from J; bases not matched to a gene: 10. CDR3 region: CASSQDRGGQGAWETQYF. The DNA for the CDR3 is TGCGCCAGCAGCCAAGATCGAGGGGGACAGGGGGCCTGGGAGACCCAGTACTTC.

V gene TRBV5-4 combines with J gene TRBJ2-1; TRBD2 might be the D (7 bases). This CDR3 spans 14 amino acids. The V gene lost 3 bases and the J gene lost 5 bases, with 12 bases spanning the gap. Germline CDR1 reads SGHNT; CDR2 reads YYREEE (reference sequence). CDR3 DNA: TGTGCCAGCAGCTCCAGGGGAGGGGACAATGAGCAGTTCTTC. As protein: CASSSRGGDNEQFF.